A selection of T cell receptor beta chains follows, all from one sample in a study of cytomegalovirus exposure and HLA in healthy donors. Here immunoSEQ multiplex PCR was the method, and the copy in TCRdb shows in-frame clones only, minus some. The profile shows a few hundred thousand clones, about four fifths of them singletons. Sequencing input: PBMCs. All receptors derive from a girl aged 2 to 9 in good health and CMV-seronegative. Each CDR3 is given with its conserved first and last residue. D genes are given only for firm matches. Some rows mark clone size as missing; the rest say once, few, many or name a class of expanded clone.

>TRBD2|TRBV6-5|NA|TRBJ2-3
CASSYSAGGRDTQYF
TGTGCCAGCAGTTACTCTGCGGGGGGGCGAGATACGCAGTATTTT
>TRBD2|TRBV2|NA|TRBJ2-7
CASSEFTGGVSEQYF
TGTGCCAGCAGTGAATTTACGGGGGGGGTCTCCGAGCAGTACTTC
>NA|TRBV7-2|NA|TRBJ1-1
CATSQRDLNTEAFF
TGTGCCACCTCCCAACGGGATTTGAACACTGAAGCTTTCTTT
>TRBD2|TRBV7-8|few|TRBJ2-5
CASRGTSGETQYF
TGTGCCAGCAGGGGGACTAGCGGAGAGACCCAGTACTTC
>NA|TRBV27|NA|TRBJ2-1
CASSLFQVAGDVNEQFF
TGTGCCAGCAGTTTATTTCAGGTGGCAGGGGATGTGAATGAGCAGTTCTTC
>NA|TRBV6-6|NA|TRBJ2-5
CASSYTPLHWRETQYF
TGTGCCAGCAGTTACACCCCGCTACATTGGCGGGAGACCCAGTACTTC
>NA|TRBV12-2|NA|TRBJ1-5
CASRSERRGSNQPQHF
TGTGCAAGTCGCTCCGAACGCAGGGGGAGCAATCAGCCCCAGCATTTT
>NA|TRBV19|once|TRBJ1-2
CASSMTAHWGYTF
TGTGCCAGTAGTATGACAGCGCATTGGGGCTACACCTTC
>TRBD1|TRBV11-3|NA|TRBJ1-1
CASSHGGTGTEAFF
TGTGCCAGCAGCCACGGGGGGACAGGGACTGAAGCTTTCTTT
>NA|TRBV7-9|NA|TRBJ1-1
CASSSTDTEAFF
TGTGCCAGCAGCTCGACAGACACTGAAGCTTTCTTT
>TRBD1|TRBV28|NA|TRBJ1-6
CASSLRTGSPPLSYSPLHF
TGTGCCAGCAGTTTACGGACAGGGTCTCCTCCCCTGAGTTATTCACCCCTCCACTTT
>NA|TRBV11-2|NA|TRBJ1-1
CASSPGGGAVF
TGTGCCAGCAGCCCCGGGGGAGGGGCGGTCTTT
>NA|TRBV7-9|few|TRBJ2-7
CATPGLSSYEQYF
TGTGCCACGCCGGGTCTCAGCTCCTACGAGCAGTACTTC
>NA|TRBV11-1|NA|TRBJ1-1
CASSPRVNTEAFF
TGTGCCAGCAGCCCCCGGGTGAACACTGAAGCTTTCTTT
>NA|TRBV30|NA|TRBJ1-4
CAWTGQGEKLFF
TGTGCCTGGACTGGGCAGGGAGAAAAACTGTTTTTT
>NA|TRBV2|NA|TRBJ1-4
CASSGQRNEKLFF
TGTGCCAGCAGTGGGCAGCGTAATGAAAAACTGTTTTTT
>NA|TRBV28|NA|TRBJ1-2
CASSLTVGGGGYTF
TGTGCCAGCAGTTTGACCGTCGGCGGGGGTGGCTACACCTTC
>NA|TRBV7-9|NA|TRBJ1-4
CASSHLGRGNEKLFF
TGTGCCAGCAGCCATTTGGGCAGGGGCAATGAAAAACTGTTTTTT
>TRBD2|TRBV9|NA|TRBJ2-1
CASSGTSGYNEQFF
TGTGCCAGCAGCGGGACTAGCGGGTACAATGAGCAGTTCTTC
>TRBD2|TRBV7-2|NA|TRBJ2-5
CASSLSGGALETQYF
TGTGCCAGCAGCTTATCCGGGGGGGCCCTTGAGACCCAGTACTTC
>TRBD1|TRBV7-9|once|TRBJ1-4
CASSERVDRGNEKLFF
TGTGCCAGCAGCGAAAGGGTGGACAGGGGAAATGAAAAACTGTTTTTT
>TRBD2|TRBV6-1|NA|TRBJ2-3
CASRLPGGAQYF
TGTGCCAGCAGACTCCCGGGGGGGGCGCAGTATTTT